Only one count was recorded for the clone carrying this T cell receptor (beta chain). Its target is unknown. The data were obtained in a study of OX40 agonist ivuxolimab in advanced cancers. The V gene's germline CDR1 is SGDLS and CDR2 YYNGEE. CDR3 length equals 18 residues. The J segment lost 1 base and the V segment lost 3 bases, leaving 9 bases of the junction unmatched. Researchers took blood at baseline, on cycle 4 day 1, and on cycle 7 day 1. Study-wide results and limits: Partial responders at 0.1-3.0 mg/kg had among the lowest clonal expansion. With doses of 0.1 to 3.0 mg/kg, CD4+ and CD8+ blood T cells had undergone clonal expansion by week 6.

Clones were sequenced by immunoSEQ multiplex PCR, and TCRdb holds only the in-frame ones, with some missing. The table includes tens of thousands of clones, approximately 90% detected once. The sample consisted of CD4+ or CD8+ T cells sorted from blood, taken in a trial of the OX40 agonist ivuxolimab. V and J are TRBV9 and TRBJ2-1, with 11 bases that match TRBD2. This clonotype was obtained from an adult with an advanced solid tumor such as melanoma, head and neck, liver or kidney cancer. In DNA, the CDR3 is TGTGCCAGCAGCGCGCGTGGACTAGCGGGTTTATCCTACAATGAGCAGTTCTTC. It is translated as CASSARGLAGLSYNEQFF.